The source of this T cell receptor (beta chain) is a study of shared clonotypes between healthy human individuals. Study conclusions and caveats: Clonotype sharing among the donors was expected to vary with sequencing depth.

The deep-level immunoSEQ assay was used. This table comes from immunoSEQ multiplex PCR, and its TCRdb copy is limited to in-frame clones, with some not included. Among about 1 million clones, under 80% were seen once, and the ten largest hold roughly 1.5%. Germline CDR1 is MGHDK and CDR2 is SYGVNS. The length of the CDR3 is 16 residues. The ends were cut back, 7 bases at V and 0 bases at J, with 13 bases in the middle. A word on this clone: Its target is unknown.

The origin of this receptor is a man aged 18 to 29 in good health. The specimen sequenced was memory CD4+ T cells sorted from blood. As to subset: CD45RA-negative fraction. This sequence joins TRBV25-1 and TRBJ1-6, with D uncertain. CDR3 sequence reads: CASKSTVGSYNSPLHF. DNA for the CDR3: TGTGCCAGCAAGTCGACGGTGGGCTCCTATAATTCACCCCTCCACTTT.